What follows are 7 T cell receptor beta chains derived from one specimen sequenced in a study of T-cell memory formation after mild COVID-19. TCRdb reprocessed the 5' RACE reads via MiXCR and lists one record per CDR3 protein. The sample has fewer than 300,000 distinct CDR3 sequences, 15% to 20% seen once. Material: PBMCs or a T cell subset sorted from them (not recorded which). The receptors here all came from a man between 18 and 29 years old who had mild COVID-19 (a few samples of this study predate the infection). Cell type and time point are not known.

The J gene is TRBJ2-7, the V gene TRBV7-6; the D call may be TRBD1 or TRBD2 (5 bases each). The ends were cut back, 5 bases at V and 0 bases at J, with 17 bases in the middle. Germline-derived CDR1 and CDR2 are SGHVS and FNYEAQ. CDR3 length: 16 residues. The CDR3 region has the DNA TGTGCCAGCAGCCCCGGACCGAGGGGAAGCTCCTACGAGCAGTACTTC. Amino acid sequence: CASSPGPRGSSYEQYF.

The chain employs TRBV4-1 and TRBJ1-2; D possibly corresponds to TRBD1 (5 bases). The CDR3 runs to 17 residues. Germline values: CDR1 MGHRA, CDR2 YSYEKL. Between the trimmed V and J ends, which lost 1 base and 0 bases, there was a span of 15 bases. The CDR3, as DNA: TGCGCCAGCAGCCAAGCCTCTCCGGGACCAACTAACTATGGCTACACCTTC. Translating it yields CASSQASPGPTNYGYTF.

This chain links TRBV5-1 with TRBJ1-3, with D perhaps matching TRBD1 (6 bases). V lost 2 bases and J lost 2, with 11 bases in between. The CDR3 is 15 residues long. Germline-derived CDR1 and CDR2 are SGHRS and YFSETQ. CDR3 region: CASSLRQATGNTIYF. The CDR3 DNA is TGCGCCAGCAGCTTACGACAGGCAACTGGAAACACCATATATTTT.

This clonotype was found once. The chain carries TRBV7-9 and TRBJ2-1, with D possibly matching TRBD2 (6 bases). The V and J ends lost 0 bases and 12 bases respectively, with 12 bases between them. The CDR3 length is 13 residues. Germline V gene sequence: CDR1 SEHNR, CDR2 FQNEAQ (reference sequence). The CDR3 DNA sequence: TGTGCCAGCAGCTTAGCGCAACCCGGGGGGCAGTTCTTC. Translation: CASSLAQPGGQFF.

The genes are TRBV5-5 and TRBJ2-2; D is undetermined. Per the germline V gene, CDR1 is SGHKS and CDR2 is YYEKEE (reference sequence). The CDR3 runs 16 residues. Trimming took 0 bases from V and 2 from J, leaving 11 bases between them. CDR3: CASSLADFFNTGELFF. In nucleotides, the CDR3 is TGTGCCAGCAGCTTGGCCGACTTTTTTAACACCGGGGAGCTGTTTTTT. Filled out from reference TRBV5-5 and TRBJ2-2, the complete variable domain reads DAGVTQSPTHLIKTRGQQVTLRCSPISGHKSVSWYQQVLGQGPQFIFQYYEKEERGRGNFPDRFSARQFPNYSSELNVNALLLGDSALYLCASSLADFFNTGELFFGEGSRLTVL.

Here the CDR3 DNA reads TGTGCCAGCAGTTACATGGGGGGTCGTGAACAGCCCCAGCATTTT. Amino acid sequence: CASSYMGGREQPQHF. This sequence joins TRBV6-2 or TRBV6-3 and TRBJ1-5; tentatively, D is TRBD1 (5 bases). Trimming shortened V by 2 bases and J by 7 bases, and 15 bases separated the two germline ends. Germline V gene data show CDR1 as MNHEY and CDR2 as SVGEGT. The CDR3 loop spans 15 amino acids.

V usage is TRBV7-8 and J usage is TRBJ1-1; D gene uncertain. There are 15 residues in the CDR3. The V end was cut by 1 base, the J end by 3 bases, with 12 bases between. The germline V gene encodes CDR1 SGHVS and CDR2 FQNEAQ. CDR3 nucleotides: TGTGCCAGCAGCTTAGGGGAGGTCCCCCACACTGAAGCTTTCTTT. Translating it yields CASSLGEVPHTEAFF.